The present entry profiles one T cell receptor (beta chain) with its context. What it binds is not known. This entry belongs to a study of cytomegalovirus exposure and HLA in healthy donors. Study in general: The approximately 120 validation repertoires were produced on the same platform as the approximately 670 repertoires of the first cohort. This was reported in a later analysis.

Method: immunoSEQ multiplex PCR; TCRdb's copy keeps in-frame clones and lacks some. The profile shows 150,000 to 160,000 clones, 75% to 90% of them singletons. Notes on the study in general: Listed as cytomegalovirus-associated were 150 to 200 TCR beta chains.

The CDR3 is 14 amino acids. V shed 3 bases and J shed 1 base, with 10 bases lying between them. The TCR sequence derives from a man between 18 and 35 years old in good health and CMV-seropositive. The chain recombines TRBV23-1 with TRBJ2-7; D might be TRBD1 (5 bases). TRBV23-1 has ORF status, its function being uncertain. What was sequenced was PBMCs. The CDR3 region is CASSHSDSSYEQYF. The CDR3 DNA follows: TGCGCCAGCAGTCACTCCGACAGTTCCTACGAGCAGTACTTC.